A single sample gave rise to the 31 T cell receptor beta chains below, sequenced in a study of cytomegalovirus exposure and HLA in healthy donors. Here immunoSEQ multiplex PCR was the method, and the copy in TCRdb shows in-frame clones only, minus some. The sample lists around 200,000 clones, about 80% occurring once. What was sequenced was PBMCs. The receptors shown here come from a woman aged 18-30 years in good health and CMV-seropositive.

V is TRBV28 and J is TRBJ1-1; perhaps TRBD1 as D (5 bases). The CDR3 contains 14 residues. The germline gives CDR1 MDHEN, CDR2 SYDVKM. V was trimmed by 2 bases and J by 10 bases, leaving 17 bases between them. The CDR3 loop is CASSLQLVQGGAFF. DNA of the CDR3: TGTGCCAGCAGTTTACAGCTTGTCCAGGGCGGAGCTTTCTTT.

This chain joins TRBV6-1 and TRBJ2-5, with D perhaps matching TRBD1 (6 bases). V lost 0 bases and J 6 bases, leaving 14 bases between the germline ends. CDR1 is MNHNS and CDR2 is SASEGT in the germline V gene. The length of the CDR3 is 15 residues. The chain's CDR3 is CASSEASQGFQTQYF. The CDR3 region has the DNA TGTGCCAGCAGTGAAGCGAGTCAGGGGTTTCAGACCCAGTACTTC.

The CDR3 here is CASSAAGGIDTQYF. The CDR3 DNA reads TGTGCCAGCAGCGCAGCGGGGGGAATAGATACGCAGTATTTT. The chain links TRBV7-3 to TRBJ2-3, with TRBD2 matching over 9 bases. V dropped 5 bases and J dropped 5; count of bases not matched to a gene: 5. This CDR3 has 14 amino acids. Germline V gene sequence: CDR1 SGHTA, CDR2 FQGTGA. The full variable domain, rest sourced from reference TRBV7-3 and TRBJ2-3, is GAGVSQTPSNKVTEKGKYVELRCDPISGHTALYWYRQSLGQGPEFLIYFQGTGAADDSGLPNDRFFAVRPEGSVSTLKIQRTERGDSAVYLCASSAAGGIDTQYFGPGTRLTVL.

This clone rates as medium-sized. The rearrangement uses TRBV6-1 and TRBJ1-5; a weak D match, TRBD1 (5 bases). This CDR3 comprises 15 residues. With 3 bases removed from V and 3 bases from J, the gap between germline ends came to 12 bases. Germline V gene lookup returns CDR1 MNHNS and CDR2 SASEGT. The chain's CDR3 is CASSEAGHHNQPQHF. Written as DNA, the CDR3 is TGTGCCAGCAGTGAGGCGGGGCACCACAATCAGCCCCAGCATTTT.

This clone has only one observation. J is TRBJ2-5 and V is TRBV9; TRBD2 aligns across 8 bases. The germline CDR1 and CDR2 sequences are SGDLS and YYNGEE. There are 14 residues in the CDR3. J gave up 5 bases and V 4 bases, and 7 bases lay outside the gene matches. The CDR3 sequence: CASSRPGTRETQYF. The DNA of the CDR3 is TGTGCCAGCAGCAGACCCGGGACTAGGGAGACCCAGTACTTC.

V usage is TRBV4-2 and J usage is TRBJ2-1; D is unclear. In germline, CDR1 is LGHNA, CDR2 YNFKEQ. Trimming removed 0 bases from V and 6 bases from J, with 18 bases in between. The CDR3 spans 17 residues. Here the CDR3 DNA reads TGTGCCAGCAGCCAAGAAGGCCCAGGAAAAGCCGCCAATGAGCAGTTCTTC. Translating gives CASSQEGPGKAANEQFF.

The chain has TRBV5-1 and TRBJ2-7, with 9 bases lining up with TRBD1. This CDR3 spans 14 amino acids. The V gene end was trimmed by 4 bases and the J gene end by 4 bases; junction bases not matched to a gene: 6. Looked up from germline, CDR1 is SGHRS and CDR2 is YFSETQ. CDR3: CASSRQGVGYEQYF. In DNA, the CDR3 is TGCGCCAGCAGCCGACAGGGGGTCGGATACGAGCAGTACTTC. The whole variable domain, filled in from reference TRBV5-1 and TRBJ2-7, reads KAGVTQTPRYLIKTRGQQVTLSCSPISGHRSVSWYQQTPGQGLQFLFEYFSETQRNKGNFPGRFSGRQFSNSRSEMNVSTLELGDSALYLCASSRQGVGYEQYFGPGTRLTVT.

The V gene is TRBV5-1, the J gene TRBJ2-3; tentatively, D is TRBD2 (6 bases). The germline V gene encodes CDR1 SGHRS and CDR2 YFSETQ. CDR3 size: 14 residues. The V gene lost 3 bases and the J gene lost 1 base, with 9 bases spanning the gap. CDR3 residues: CASSWGDGTDTQYF. The CDR3 nucleotides read TGCGCCAGCAGCTGGGGGGACGGCACAGATACGCAGTATTTT.

This chain connects TRBV4-1 to TRBJ1-6; D ambiguous. Germline assignment: CDR1 MGHRA and CDR2 YSYEKL. V was trimmed by 1 base and J by 0 bases, leaving 7 bases between them. The CDR3 contains 16 residues. CDR3 region: CASSQVLSSYNSPLHF. The CDR3 DNA sequence: TGCGCCAGCAGCCAAGTGTTGAGCTCCTATAATTCACCCCTCCACTTT.

This clone showed up just once. The rearrangement links TRBV6-1 to TRBJ2-1; 10 positions agree with TRBD2. J lost 10 bases, V lost 6 bases, and 12 bases had no gene match. The CDR3 loop spans 15 amino acids. Looked up from germline, CDR1 is MNHNS and CDR2 is SASEGT. The CDR3 DNA follows: TGTGCCAGCAGCTCCAGAGCGGGGGGGCCAAGAGAGCAGTTCTTC. Its translation: CASSSRAGGPREQFF.

The V call is TRBV9, the J call TRBJ2-5; 10 positions agree with TRBD2. The ends lost 4 bases at V and 5 bases at J; junction bases unmatched: 5. The germline V gene encodes CDR1 SGDLS and CDR2 YYNGEE. The CDR3 is 14 amino acids. The CDR3 is CASSPAGGRETQYF. The CDR3 bases are TGTGCCAGCAGCCCAGCGGGGGGGCGGGAGACCCAGTACTTC.

This chain uses TRBV27 with TRBJ1-1, with D hard to call. Germline V lookup: CDR1 MNHEY, CDR2 SMNVEV (reference sequence). The CDR3 sequence is 14 residues long. V was pared by 0 bases and J by 4 bases, with 9 bases between. Here the CDR3 reads CASSLSGGLTEAFF. DNA of the CDR3: TGTGCCAGCAGTTTATCGGGCGGGCTCACTGAAGCTTTCTTT.

The CDR3 DNA reads TGTGCCAGCAGCACGACAGGGCACTCCTACGAGCAGTACTTC. This sequence encodes CASSTTGHSYEQYF. J is TRBJ2-7 and V is TRBV6-5; 7 positions match TRBD1. Germline assignment: CDR1 MNHEY and CDR2 SVGAGI. V was pared by 6 bases and J by 0 bases, with 5 bases of the junction left unmatched. The length of the CDR3 is 14 residues.

This clone has ten or more counts. The chain combines TRBV7-9 with TRBJ1-2; D is possibly TRBD1 (5 bases). Trimming removed 5 bases from V and 5 bases from J, with 12 bases in between. Per the germline V gene, CDR1 is SEHNR and CDR2 is FQNEAQ (reference sequence). The length of the CDR3 is 13 residues. The CDR3 loop is CASSPGQRYGYTF. The CDR3 coding sequence is TGTGCCAGCAGCCCAGGGCAACGGTATGGCTACACCTTC.

This rearrangement joins TRBV2 to TRBJ1-6; 8 nucleotides line up with TRBD1. Trimming cost V 1 base and J 8 bases; bases outside gene matches: 4. The CDR3 extends over 15 amino acids. Germline CDR1 is SNHLY and CDR2 is FYNNEI. This CDR3 is CASSEGDRSYSPLHF. The CDR3 DNA sequence: TGTGCCAGCAGTGAAGGGGACAGGAGCTATTCACCCCTCCACTTT. The full variable domain, its missing parts supplied by reference TRBV2 and TRBJ1-6, is EPEVTQTPSHQVTQMGQEVILRCVPISNHLYFYWYRQILGQKVEFLVSFYNNEISEKSEIFDDQFSVERPDGSNFTLKIRSTKLEDSAMYFCASSEGDRSYSPLHFGNGTRLTVT.

The J gene is TRBJ2-1, the V gene TRBV5-6, with 13 nucleotides matching TRBD2. Germline lookup yields CDR1 SGHDT and CDR2 YYEEEE. The CDR3 extends over 16 amino acids. V shed 4 bases, J shed 5 bases, and the junction held 6 bases outside the gene matches. For the CDR3, the DNA is TGTGCCAGCAGCCCGCCGACTAGCGGGGGGAACAATGAGCAGTTCTTC. Translated: CASSPPTSGGNNEQFF. Together with reference TRBV5-6 and TRBJ2-1, the CDR3 gives the full variable domain: DAGVTQSPTHLIKTRGQQVTLRCSPKSGHDTVSWYQQALGQGPQFIFQYYEEEERQRGNFPDRFSGHQFPNYSSELNVNALLLGDSALYLCASSPPTSGGNNEQFFGPGTRLTVL.

For the CDR3, the DNA is TGTGCCAGCAGCCGGATGACAGGGTTGAACACTGAAGCTTTCTTT. It is translated as CASSRMTGLNTEAFF. The V gene is TRBV7-9, the J gene TRBJ1-1, with TRBD1 matching 7 bases. Germline values: CDR1 SEHNR, CDR2 FQNEAQ (reference sequence). After removal of 5 bases from V and 0 bases from J, the junction contained 6 bases not matched to a gene. This CDR3 spans 15 amino acids.

This clone was picked up one time. This rearrangement joins TRBV11-2 to TRBJ1-1, with TRBD1 matching 10 bases. This CDR3 contains 17 residues. V lost 3 bases to trimming and J lost 7 bases; unmatched junction nucleotides: 14. Germline CDR1 and CDR2: SGHAT and FQNNGV. The CDR3: CASSFTGTGVPFGEAFF. In DNA form, the CDR3 reads TGTGCCAGCAGCTTCACCGGGACAGGGGTCCCTTTTGGTGAAGCTTTCTTT.

The rearrangement joins TRBV7-2 to TRBJ1-1, with 9 bases that match TRBD1. Per the germline V gene, CDR1 is SGHTA and CDR2 is FQGNSA. The ends lost 5 bases at V and 3 bases at J; junction bases unmatched: 10. CDR3 length: 16 residues. The DNA of the CDR3 is TGTGCCAGCAGCCCGCCCCCCGGGACAGGGTACACTGAAGCTTTCTTT. Amino acids: CASSPPPGTGYTEAFF.

This chain links TRBV7-9 with TRBJ1-4; TRBD1 is a possible D gene (5 bases). The germline CDR1 and CDR2 sequences are SEHNR and FQNEAQ (reference sequence). The CDR3 contains 16 residues. With 4 bases removed from V and 2 bases from J, the gap between germline ends came to 14 bases. This chain's CDR3 is CASSYSVGGTNEKLFF. For the CDR3, the DNA is TGTGCCAGCAGCTACTCCGTCGGGGGGACTAATGAAAAACTGTTTTTT.

The chain carries TRBV25-1 and TRBJ2-7; TRBD1 matches at 9 bases. CDR3 length: 13 residues. CDR1 and CDR2 (germline): MGHDK, SYGVNS. J lost 6 bases, V lost 6 bases, and 6 bases had no gene match. This CDR3 is CASRRTGVGEQYF. The CDR3 DNA sequence: TGTGCCAGCAGGAGGACAGGGGTGGGCGAGCAGTACTTC.

The V and J genes are TRBV7-9 and TRBJ2-1, with 7 positions matching TRBD1. Per germline, CDR1 SEHNR and CDR2 FQNEAQ (reference sequence). The CDR3 runs 14 residues. V dropped 5 bases and J dropped 8; count of bases not matched to a gene: 9. Here the CDR3 reads CASSQQTGTDEQFF. Here the CDR3 DNA reads TGTGCCAGCAGCCAGCAGACAGGGACGGATGAGCAGTTCTTC.

The CDR3 region is CASSYSSRNYGYTF. For the CDR3, the DNA is TGTGCCAGCAGTTACTCATCTAGGAACTATGGCTACACCTTC. The chain joins TRBV6-5 to TRBJ1-2, with D unclear. The CDR3 runs 14 residues. V shed 0 bases and J shed 2 bases, with 7 bases lying between them. Per the germline V gene, CDR1 is MNHEY and CDR2 is SVGAGI.

This clone was observed a single time. This sequence joins TRBV5-1 and TRBJ2-2; 8 bases are a match to TRBD2. Germline lookup yields CDR1 SGHRS and CDR2 YFSETQ. Trimming at V came to 4 bases and at J to 0 bases, leaving 5 bases not matched to a gene. The CDR3 consists of 16 residues. CDR3 nucleotide sequence: TGCGCCAGCAGCGTTAGCGGGGTCGCGAACACCGGGGAGCTGTTTTTT. It encodes CASSVSGVANTGELFF.

The chain employs TRBV19 and TRBJ2-7, with D maybe TRBD2 (6 bases). V shed 3 bases and J shed 3 bases, with 15 bases lying between them. The CDR3 runs to 15 residues. Looked up from germline, CDR1 is LNHDA and CDR2 is SQIVND (reference sequence). The CDR3 nucleotides are TGTGCCAGTAGTATCGGCGGGGCCTACCTCTACGAGCAGTACTTC. It encodes CASSIGGAYLYEQYF.

V gene TRBV5-4 combines with J gene TRBJ1-2, with TRBD1 matching over 8 bases. CDR3 size: 13 residues. CDR1 is SGHNT, CDR2 YYREEE, per germline (reference sequence). Trimming removed 1 base from V and 7 bases from J; junction bases left unmatched: 3. As DNA, the CDR3 is TGTGCCAGCAGCTTGAGGACAGGGACTGGCTACACCTTC. This sequence encodes CASSLRTGTGYTF.

This clone was recorded only once. The rearrangement joins TRBV7-9 to TRBJ2-7, with a weak D call TRBD2 (6 bases). Germline V gene data show CDR1 as SEHNR and CDR2 as FQNEAQ (reference sequence). Trimming removed 1 base at V and 5 bases at J, with 9 bases between. The CDR3 has 13 amino acids. The CDR3, as DNA: TGTGCCAGCAGCTTAGGCGCGGGGAACGAGCAGTACTTC. Its protein product is CASSLGAGNEQYF.

The chain combines TRBV4-1 with TRBJ2-1; TRBD2 might be the D (5 bases). CDR1 and CDR2 (germline): MGHRA, YSYEKL. The CDR3 covers 16 residues. Trimming left V 2 bases short and J 4 bases short, with 15 bases between. The chain's CDR3 is CASSQTLGAAYNEQFF. CDR3 in DNA: TGCGCCAGCAGCCAAACCTTGGGAGCCGCTTACAATGAGCAGTTCTTC.

The chain uses TRBV9 and TRBJ2-3, with a possible D match to TRBD1 (6 bases). CDR3 length equals 14 residues. The V gene lost 6 bases and the J gene lost 1 base, with 12 bases spanning the gap. The V gene's germline CDR1 is SGDLS and CDR2 YYNGEE. CDR3 sequence (DNA): TGTGCCAGCAACGAGGGACACCGCACAGATACGCAGTATTTT. Its translation is CASNEGHRTDTQYF. The full variable domain, rest sourced from reference TRBV9 and TRBJ2-3, is DSGVTQTPKHLITATGQRVTLRCSPRSGDLSVYWYQQSLDQGLQFLIQYYNGEERAKGNILERFSAQQFPDLHSELNLSSLELGDSALYFCASNEGHRTDTQYFGPGTRLTVL.

The CDR3 DNA sequence: TGTGCCAGTAGTATGGAGACAGGGCATCAGCCCCAGCATTTT. Residues: CASSMETGHQPQHF. The chain uses TRBV19 and TRBJ1-5; 7 bases map to TRBD1. Per the germline V gene, CDR1 is LNHDA and CDR2 is SQIVND (reference sequence). Germline trimming cut 3 bases from V and 5 bases from J; bases unmatched to any gene: 4. The CDR3 is 14 residues long.

The V call is TRBV9, the J call TRBJ2-5; the match to TRBD2 covers 9 bases. The trim removed 0 bases at V and 1 base at J, leaving 7 bases unmatched. This CDR3 has 17 residues. The germline CDR1 and CDR2 sequences are SGDLS and YYNGEE. The chain's CDR3 is CASSVATSGGLQETQYF. CDR3 DNA: TGTGCCAGCAGCGTAGCTACGAGCGGGGGGCTCCAAGAGACCCAGTACTTC.